This TCR beta chain was identified during a study of a mutant IDH1 vaccine in newly diagnosed glioma. The wider study: Following radiotherapy alone, or alongside temozolomide cycles, vaccination was started after an interval of 4-6 weeks. Earlier care involved radiotherapy, temozolomide, or both, and the majority received both.

Assay: immunoSEQ multiplex PCR; the TCRdb copy retains only in-frame clones and omits some. This sample has over 40,000 clones, with under 80% found just once. Worth noting for this clone: The antigen is undetermined.

Study-wide results and limits: It seemed that pseudoprogression was not linked to changes in the top peripheral T cell clonotypes.

V lost 4 bases and J lost 4, with 16 bases in between. The CDR3 is 16 residues long. Germline lookup yields CDR1 SGHTA and CDR2 FQGNSA. Time point specified: week 23, last vaccination. Each vaccine dose was 300 ug of mutant IDH1 20-mer peptide, with topical imiquimod. V and J are TRBV7-2 and TRBJ2-2; possibly TRBD1 or TRBD2 for D (5 bases each). The receptor comes from a middle-aged woman with glioma. Some clones in this sample may be carry-over from other donors' samples. The sample consisted of PBMCs, taken from a glioma patient whose treatment included an IDH1 peptide vaccine. CDR3 sequence reads: CASSSPQGRFTGELFF. The DNA of the CDR3 is TGTGCCAGCAGCTCCCCGCAGGGACGTTTCACCGGGGAGCTGTTTTTT.